The T cell receptor (beta chain) described here comes from a study of cytomegalovirus exposure and HLA in healthy donors. Findings of the study overall: A prior analysis recorded that most TCR beta V segments were productive about 87% or about 30% of the time. There was a cluster of highly shared sequence variants that was likely a sequencing artifact.

There are 21 residues in the CDR3. Germline assignment: CDR1 SGDLS and CDR2 YYNGEE. The trim removed 5 bases at V and 0 bases at J, leaving 17 bases unmatched. Vbeta (60) and Jbeta (13) primers were used in the PCR. Some clones are missing from TCRdb's copy, which holds only in-frame ones; the method was immunoSEQ multiplex PCR. In the table there are approximately 150,000 clones, over 75% of which are singletons. Worth noting for this clone: What it recognizes is unknown.

Sequences were obtained from PBMCs. This clonotype was obtained from a man aged 30 to 39 in good health and CMV-seropositive. The chain joins TRBV9 to TRBJ2-1; 13 positions match TRBD2. CDR3 residues: CASRGTVSPGLAGSSYNEQFF. CDR3 sequence (DNA): TGTGCCAGCAGGGGAACTGTATCTCCGGGACTAGCGGGGAGCTCCTACAATGAGCAGTTCTTC.